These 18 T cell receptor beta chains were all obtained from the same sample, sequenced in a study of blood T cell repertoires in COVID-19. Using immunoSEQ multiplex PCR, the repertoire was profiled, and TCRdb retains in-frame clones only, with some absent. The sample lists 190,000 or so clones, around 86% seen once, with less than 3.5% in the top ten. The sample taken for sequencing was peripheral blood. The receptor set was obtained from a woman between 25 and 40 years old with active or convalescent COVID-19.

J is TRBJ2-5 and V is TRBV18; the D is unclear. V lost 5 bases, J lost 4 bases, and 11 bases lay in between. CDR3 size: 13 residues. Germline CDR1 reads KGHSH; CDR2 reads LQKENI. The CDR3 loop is CASSLQRGETQYF. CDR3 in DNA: TGTGCCAGCTCATTGCAGCGTGGAGAGACCCAGTACTTC.

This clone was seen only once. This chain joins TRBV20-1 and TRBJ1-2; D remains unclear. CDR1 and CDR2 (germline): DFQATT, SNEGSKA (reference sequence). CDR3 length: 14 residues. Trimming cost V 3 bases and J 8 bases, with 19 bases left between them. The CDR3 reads CSASRPRGSRGYTF. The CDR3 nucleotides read TGCAGTGCTAGTCGTCCCAGAGGGTCACGGGGCTACACCTTC.

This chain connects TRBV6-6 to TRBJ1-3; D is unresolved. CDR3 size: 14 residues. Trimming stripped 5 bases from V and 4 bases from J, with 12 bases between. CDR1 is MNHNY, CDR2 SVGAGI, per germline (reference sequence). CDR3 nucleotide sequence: TGTGCCAGCAGTAGCGGGATTCGGGGAAACACCATATATTTT. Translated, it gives CASSSGIRGNTIYF.

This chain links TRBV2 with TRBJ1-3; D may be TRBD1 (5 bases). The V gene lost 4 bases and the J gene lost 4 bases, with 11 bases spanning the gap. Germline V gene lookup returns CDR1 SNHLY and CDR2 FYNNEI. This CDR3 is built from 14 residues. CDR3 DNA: TGTGCCAGCAGTGTGGAGGGGTACGGAAACACCATATATTTT. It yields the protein CASSVEGYGNTIYF.

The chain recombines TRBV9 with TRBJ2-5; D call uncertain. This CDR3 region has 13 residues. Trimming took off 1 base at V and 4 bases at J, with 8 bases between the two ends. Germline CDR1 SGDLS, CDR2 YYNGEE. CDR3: CASSVSPLETQYF. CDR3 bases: TGTGCCAGCAGCGTAAGCCCCCTAGAGACCCAGTACTTC.

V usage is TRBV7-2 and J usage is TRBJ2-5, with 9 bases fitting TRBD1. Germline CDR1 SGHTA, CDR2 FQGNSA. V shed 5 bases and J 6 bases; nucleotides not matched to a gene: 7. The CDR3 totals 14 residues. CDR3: CASSPDRGGQTQYF. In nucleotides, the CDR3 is TGTGCCAGCAGCCCGGACAGGGGCGGACAGACCCAGTACTTC.

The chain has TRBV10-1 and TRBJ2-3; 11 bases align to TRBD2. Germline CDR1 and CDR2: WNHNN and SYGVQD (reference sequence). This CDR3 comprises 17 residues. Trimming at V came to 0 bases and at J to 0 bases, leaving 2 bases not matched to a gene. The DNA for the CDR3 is TGCGCCAGCAGTGAGTCGACTAGCGGGGCTAGCACAGATACGCAGTATTTT. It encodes CASSESTSGASTDTQYF.

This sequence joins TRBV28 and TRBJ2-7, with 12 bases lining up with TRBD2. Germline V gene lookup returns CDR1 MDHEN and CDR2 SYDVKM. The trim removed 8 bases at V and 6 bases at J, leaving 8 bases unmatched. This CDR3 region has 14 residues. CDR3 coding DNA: TGTGCCAGCTGTCTAGCGGGAGGGATGGGCGAGCAGTACTTC. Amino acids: CASCLAGGMGEQYF. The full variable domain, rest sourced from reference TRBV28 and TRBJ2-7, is DVKVTQSSRYLVKRTGEKVFLECVQDMDHENMFWYRQDPGLGLRLIYFSYDVKMKEKGDIPEGYSVSREKKERFSLILESASTNQTSMYLCASCLAGGMGEQYFGPGTRLTVT.

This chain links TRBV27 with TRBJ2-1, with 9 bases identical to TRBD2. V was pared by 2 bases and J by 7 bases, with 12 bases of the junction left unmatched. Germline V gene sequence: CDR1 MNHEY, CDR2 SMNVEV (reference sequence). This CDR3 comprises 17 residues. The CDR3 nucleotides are TGTGCCAGCAGTTTAGCCCGGCGGGGGGGCCTAACGAATGAGCAGTTCTTC. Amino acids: CASSLARRGGLTNEQFF.

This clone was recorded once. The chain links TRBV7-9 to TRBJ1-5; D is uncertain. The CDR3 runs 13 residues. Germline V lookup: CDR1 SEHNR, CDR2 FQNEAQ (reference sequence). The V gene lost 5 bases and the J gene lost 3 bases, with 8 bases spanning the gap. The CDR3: CASSPSYNQPQHF. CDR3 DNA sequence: TGTGCCAGCAGCCCTAGTTACAATCAGCCCCAGCATTTT.

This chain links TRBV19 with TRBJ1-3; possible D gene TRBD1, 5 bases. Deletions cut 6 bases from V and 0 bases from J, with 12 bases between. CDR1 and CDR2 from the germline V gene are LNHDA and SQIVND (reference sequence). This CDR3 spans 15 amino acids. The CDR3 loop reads CASRIQARSGNTIYF. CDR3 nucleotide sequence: TGTGCCAGTAGGATACAGGCCCGCTCTGGAAACACCATATATTTT.

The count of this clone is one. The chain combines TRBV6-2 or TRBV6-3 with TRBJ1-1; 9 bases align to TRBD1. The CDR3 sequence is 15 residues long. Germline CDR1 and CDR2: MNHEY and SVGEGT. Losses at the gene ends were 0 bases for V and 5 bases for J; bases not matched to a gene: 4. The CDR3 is CASSYSGTGRTEAFF. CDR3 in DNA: TGTGCCAGCAGTTACTCGGGGACAGGGAGGACTGAAGCTTTCTTT.

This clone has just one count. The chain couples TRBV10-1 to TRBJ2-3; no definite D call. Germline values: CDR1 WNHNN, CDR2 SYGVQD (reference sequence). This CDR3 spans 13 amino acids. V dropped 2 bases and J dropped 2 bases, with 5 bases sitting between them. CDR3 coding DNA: TGCGCCAGCAGTGAGGAGGTCACAGATACGCAGTATTTT. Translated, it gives CASSEEVTDTQYF.

CDR3 sequence reads: CASTHTDRGHYGYTF. In nucleotides, the CDR3 is TGTGCCAGTACCCACACCGACCGAGGCCACTATGGCTACACCTTC. The chain combines TRBV19 with TRBJ1-2; D uncertain. The CDR3 covers 15 residues. Germline CDR1 is LNHDA and CDR2 is SQIVND (reference sequence). The germline V and J ends were trimmed by 7 bases and 3 bases, with 18 bases remaining between them. Combining the CDR3 with reference TRBV19 and TRBJ1-2 gives the whole variable domain DGGITQSPKYLFRKEGQNVTLSCEQNLNHDAMYWYRQDPGQGLRLIYYSQIVNDFQKGDIAEGYSVSREKKESFPLTVTSAQKNPTAFYLCASTHTDRGHYGYTFGSGTRLTVV.

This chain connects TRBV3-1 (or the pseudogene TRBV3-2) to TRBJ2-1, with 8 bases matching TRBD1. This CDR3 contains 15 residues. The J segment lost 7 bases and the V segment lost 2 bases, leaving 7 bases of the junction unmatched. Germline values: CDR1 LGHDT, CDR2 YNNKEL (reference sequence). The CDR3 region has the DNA TGTGCCAGCAGCCAATGGGACAGGCTAATGAATGAGCAGTTCTTC. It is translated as CASSQWDRLMNEQFF.

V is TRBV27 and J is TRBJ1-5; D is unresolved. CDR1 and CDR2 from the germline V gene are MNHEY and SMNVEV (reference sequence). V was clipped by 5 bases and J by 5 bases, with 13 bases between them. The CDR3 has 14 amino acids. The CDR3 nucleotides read TGTGCCAGCAGTCTTGTCCGGGGAGATCAGCCCCAGCATTTT. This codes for CASSLVRGDQPQHF.

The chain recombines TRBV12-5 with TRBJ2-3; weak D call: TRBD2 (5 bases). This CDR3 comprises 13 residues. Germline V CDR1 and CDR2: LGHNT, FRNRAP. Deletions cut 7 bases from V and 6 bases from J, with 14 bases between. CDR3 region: CASAASTRDTQYF. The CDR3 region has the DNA TGTGCTAGTGCCGCGTCTACTAGGGATACGCAGTATTTT.

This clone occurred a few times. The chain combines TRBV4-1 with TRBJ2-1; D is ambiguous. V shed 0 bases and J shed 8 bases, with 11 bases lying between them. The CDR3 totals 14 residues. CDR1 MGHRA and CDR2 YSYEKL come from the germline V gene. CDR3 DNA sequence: TGCGCCAGCAGCCAAGATGTATCTCAGGATGAGCAGTTCTTC. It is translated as CASSQDVSQDEQFF.